The subject of this entry is one T cell receptor beta chain. The data belong to a study of blood T cell repertoires in COVID-19. Study at large: Donors in the United States, Italy and Spain gave samples during acute or convalescent COVID-19. The cDNA or gDNA used as material had been derived from T cells, B-cell-depleted T cells, or PBMCs.

Authors' methods: Nucleated cell number was recorded as an estimate derived from reference gene primer amplification. The data were produced by immunoSEQ multiplex PCR, yet TCRdb's version contains in-frame clones alone and is incomplete. The DNA was the basis for D and trimming; V, J and clone size are from that table. This table has hundreds of thousands of clones, 85% to 90% appearing once. This CDR3 has 11 amino acids. Germline V gene data show CDR1 as MNHNS and CDR2 as SASEGT. Trimming took off 2 bases at V and 7 bases at J, with 3 bases between the two ends. Sample: peripheral blood. This chain connects TRBV6-1 to TRBJ1-5; D not resolved. This receptor was identified in a young woman with acute or convalescent COVID-19. In DNA form, the CDR3 reads TGTGCCAGCAGTGAACAGCAGCCCCAGCATTTT. Residues: CASSEQQPQHF.